These T cell receptor beta chains were read from a single sample in a study of shared clonotypes between healthy human individuals. Libraries were prepared by immunoSEQ multiplex PCR; TCRdb keeps only in-frame clonotypes and omits some of them. Of 2 million to 2.5 million clones listed, around 95% are singletons. Sequencing used naive CD4+ T cells sorted from blood. The origin of the receptors is a man between 18 and 29 years old in good health. CDR3s include the opening cysteine and the closing phenylalanine or tryptophan. The D gene is left open where the match is weak. Clone size is shown for a subset of rows, as once, few, many or a class of expanded clone.

V gene	D gene	clone size	CDR3 length	J gene	CDR3 DNA	CDR3 protein
TRBV10-3	-	few	14	TRBJ2-7	TGTGCCATCAGTGAGAAATCAGGTTCCTACGAGCAGTACTTC	CAISEKSGSYEQYF
TRBV6-6	TRBD2	-	14	TRBJ2-1	TGTGCCAGCAGTCCAGGGACTAGCGGGATAGAGCAGTTCTTC	CASSPGTSGIEQFF
TRBV25-1	TRBD2	-	16	TRBJ2-2	TGTGCCAGCAGTGAATCTGGGCTAGCGGGAGCCGGGGAGCTGTTTTTT	CASSESGLAGAGELFF
TRBV6-1	TRBD1	-	15	TRBJ1-6	TGTGCCAGCAGTGGGGACAGGGCCATTAATTCACCCCTCCACTTT	CASSGDRAINSPLHF
TRBV27	-	-	13	TRBJ1-1	TGTGCCAGCAGATACTCTCGATGGGGTCTAGCTTTCTTT	CASRYSRWGLAFF
TRBV5-1	TRBD2	-	16	TRBJ2-7	TGCGCCAGCAGCTTCCTAGCGGGAGGGTACTCCTACGAGCAGTACTTC	CASSFLAGGYSYEQYF
TRBV6-1	-	-	14	TRBJ1-4	TGTGCCAGCATTAAGGACAAGTTAAATGAAAAACTGTTTTTT	CASIKDKLNEKLFF
TRBV5-1	TRBD1	-	15	TRBJ1-1	TGCGCCAGCAGCTCCCGGACAGGGGTAGACACTGAAGCTTTCTTT	CASSSRTGVDTEAFF
TRBV7-2	-	once	14	TRBJ1-6	TGTGCCAGCAGCTTAGAAGGTTATAATTCACCCCTCCACTTT	CASSLEGYNSPLHF
TRBV5-1	-	-	15	TRBJ1-1	TGCGCCAGCAGCTTGGAGGCGGCCCTGAACACTGAAGCTTTCTTT	CASSLEAALNTEAFF
TRBV29-1	TRBD1	-	13	TRBJ1-1	TGCAGCGTTGATACAGGGGTAACCACTGAAGCTTTCTTT	CSVDTGVTTEAFF
TRBV5-1	TRBD2	-	15	TRBJ2-7	TGCGCCAGCAGCCTACCTCTAGCGGGAATCAACGAGCAGTACTTC	CASSLPLAGINEQYF
TRBV19	TRBD1	-	12	TRBJ2-1	TGTGCCAGTAGTCCCGGGACAGATTCCCAGTTCTTC	CASSPGTDSQFF
TRBV28	-	-	15	TRBJ1-5	TGTGCCAGCAGTTCAGGGACCCTGGAGAATCAGCCCCAGCATTTT	CASSSGTLENQPQHF
TRBV10-1	-	-	15	TRBJ2-7	TGCGCCAGCAGTGACCCGGGACTCTCATCCTACGAGCAGTACTTC	CASSDPGLSSYEQYF
TRBV2	-	-	14	TRBJ2-2	TGTGCCAGCAGTGATCGAGTCTCCACCGGGGAGCTGTTTTTT	CASSDRVSTGELFF
TRBV11-2	TRBD1	-	14	TRBJ2-3	TGTGCCAGCAGCCCCGACAGGGCTTCTGATACGCAGTATTTT	CASSPDRASDTQYF
TRBV6-5	-	-	13	TRBJ1-2	TGTGCCAGCAGTTACCCAGGAAACTATGGCTACACCTTC	CASSYPGNYGYTF
TRBV5-1	-	-	13	TRBJ2-3	TGCGCCAGCAGCTTGGGGACGTTAGATACGCAGTATTTT	CASSLGTLDTQYF
TRBV5-6	-	-	13	TRBJ1-2	TGTGCCAGCAGCTCCGACAGTGTCTCCGGCTACACCTTC	CASSSDSVSGYTF
TRBV6-1	TRBD1	once	15	TRBJ1-5	TGTGCCAGCAGTGAGCAGGGGGCAGGGAATCAGCCCCAGCATTTT	CASSEQGAGNQPQHF
TRBV28	TRBD1	-	12	TRBJ1-2	TGTGCCAGCACCGGGACAGGGAATGGCTACACCTTC	CASTGTGNGYTF
TRBV25-1	-	-	14	TRBJ2-1	TGTGCCAGCAGTACGGGACTCGGCTACAATGAGCAGTTCTTC	CASSTGLGYNEQFF
TRBV6-1	-	once	13	TRBJ2-1	TGTGCCAGCGGCTTTCCTCCACCCCATGAGCAGTTCTTC	CASGFPPPHEQFF
TRBV11-2	-	-	15	TRBJ2-3	TGTGCCAGCAGCTTGGGACTGTATAAAACAGATACGCAGTATTTT	CASSLGLYKTDTQYF
TRBV2	TRBD1	-	15	TRBJ1-1	TGTGCCAGCAGTGAGAGACAGGGGATGAACACTGAAGCTTTCTTT	CASSERQGMNTEAFF
TRBV25-1	-	once	15	TRBJ2-7	TGTGCCAGCAGAACGGGGGGTCGGGGGGCAGGCGAGCAGTACTTC	CASRTGGRGAGEQYF
TRBV2	TRBD1	-	15	TRBJ2-3	TGTGCCAGCACTCCCTCTGGGACAGGGGGAGATACGCAGTATTTT	CASTPSGTGGDTQYF
TRBV30	TRBD2	-	17	TRBJ2-3	TGTGCCTGGAGTGTACTATGGACTAGCGGGAGGTCAGATACGCAGTATTTT	CAWSVLWTSGRSDTQYF
TRBV18	-	-	14	TRBJ2-5	TGTGCCAGCTCACCTAACCAGGGGCAAGAGACCCAGTACTTC	CASSPNQGQETQYF
TRBV7-8	-	once	14	TRBJ1-2	TGTGCCAGCACCCAAGTTGGGGTGAGAGGTGGCTACACCTTC	CASTQVGVRGGYTF
TRBV28	TRBD1	-	15	TRBJ2-7	TGTGCCAGCATCCCCCGAGGACAGGGGGCCTACGAGCAGTACTTC	CASIPRGQGAYEQYF
TRBV5-1	-	-	14	TRBJ2-7	TGCGCCAGCAGCTTGGGTGGCAGATTCTACGAGCAGTACTTC	CASSLGGRFYEQYF
TRBV10-2	-	once	14	TRBJ2-1	TGCGCCAGCAGTGACGGGACACTTTACAATGAGCAGTTCTTC	CASSDGTLYNEQFF
TRBV30	TRBD1	-	15	TRBJ1-5	TGTGCCTGGTCCCGGGACAGGAGTTTCAATCAGCCCCAGCATTTT	CAWSRDRSFNQPQHF
TRBV12-2	-	-	15	TRBJ2-7	TGTGCAAGTCGCTTAGTCTATACGAGGGGTTCCGAGCAGTACTTC	CASRLVYTRGSEQYF
TRBV15	-	-	17	TRBJ1-2	TGTGCCACCAGCAGAGCCATCTACAGGGATTTGGACTATGGCTACACCTTC	CATSRAIYRDLDYGYTF
TRBV7-6	-	once	12	TRBJ2-7	TGTGCCAGCAGCTTAGGTACCCGCGAGCAGTACTTC	CASSLGTREQYF
TRBV27	-	-	13	TRBJ2-2	TGTGCCAGCAGCGACACAGGGACCGGGGAGCTGTTTTTT	CASSDTGTGELFF
TRBV15	-	-	12	TRBJ1-5	TGTGCCACCAGCAGAGAGTTCGGGACCCAGCATTTT	CATSREFGTQHF
TRBV7-8	-	-	17	TRBJ2-1	TGTGCCAGCAGCCAAACCCGAATTCCCCCAAAACTGAATGAGCAGTTCTTC	CASSQTRIPPKLNEQFF
TRBV27	-	-	13	TRBJ1-1	TGTGCCAGCAGTCCAGCACCGCTCACTGAAGCTTTCTTT	CASSPAPLTEAFF
TRBV27	TRBD1	-	14	TRBJ1-5	TGTGCCAGCGGCGGTACAGGGGGCGGTCAGCCCCAGCATTTT	CASGGTGGGQPQHF
TRBV10-3	-	-	15	TRBJ1-6	TGTGCCATCAGTGATGACCTAACAACTAATTCACCCCTCCACTTT	CAISDDLTTNSPLHF
TRBV5-1	-	-	15	TRBJ1-5	TGCGCCAGTTCTACCGGGCAGGGTAGCAATCAGCCCCAGCATTTT	CASSTGQGSNQPQHF
TRBV30	-	-	15	TRBJ2-5	TGTGCCTGGAGTCGGACAGTAGACCCCCTCGGGACCCAGTACTTC	CAWSRTVDPLGTQYF
TRBV25-1	-	-	16	TRBJ2-2	TGTGCCAGCAGTGCCAAAGGGGTCGGATTGACCGGGGAGCTGTTTTTT	CASSAKGVGLTGELFF
TRBV7-9	-	-	14	TRBJ2-7	TGTGCCAGCAGCCCCCTGGGGGGTTTCACTGCGCAGTACTTC	CASSPLGGFTAQYF
TRBV9	TRBD1	once	16	TRBJ1-1	TGTGCCAGCAGCGACGGACAGGGATCGGTGAACACTGAAGCTTTCTTT	CASSDGQGSVNTEAFF
TRBV30	-	-	14	TRBJ1-1	TGTGCCTGCTCCCGGGGGGCGTTGAACACTGAAGCTTTCTTT	CACSRGALNTEAFF
TRBV20-1	-	once	11	TRBJ2-3	TGCAGTGCTAGATACACAGATACGCAGTATTTT	CSARYTDTQYF
TRBV11-2	-	-	13	TRBJ2-7	TGTGCCAGCAGCTTCTCGGCCGTATACGAGCAGTACTTC	CASSFSAVYEQYF